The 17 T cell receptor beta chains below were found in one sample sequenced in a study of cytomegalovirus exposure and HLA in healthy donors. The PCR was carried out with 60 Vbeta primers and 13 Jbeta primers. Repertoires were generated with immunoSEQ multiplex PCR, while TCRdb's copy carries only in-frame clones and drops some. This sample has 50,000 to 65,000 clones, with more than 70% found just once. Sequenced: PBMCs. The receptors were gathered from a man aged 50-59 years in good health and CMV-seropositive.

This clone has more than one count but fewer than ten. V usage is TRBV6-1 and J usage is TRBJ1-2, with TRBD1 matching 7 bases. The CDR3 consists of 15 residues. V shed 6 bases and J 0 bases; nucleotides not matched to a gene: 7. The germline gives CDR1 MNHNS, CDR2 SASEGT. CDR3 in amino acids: CASRWTQGANYGYTF. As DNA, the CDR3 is TGTGCCAGCAGATGGACTCAGGGGGCTAACTATGGCTACACCTTC.

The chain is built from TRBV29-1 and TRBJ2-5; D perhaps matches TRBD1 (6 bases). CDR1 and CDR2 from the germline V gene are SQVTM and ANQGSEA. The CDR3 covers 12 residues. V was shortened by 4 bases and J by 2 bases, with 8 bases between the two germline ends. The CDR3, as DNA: TGCAGCGTTGTGACAGGACAAGAGACCCAGTACTTC. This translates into CSVVTGQETQYF.

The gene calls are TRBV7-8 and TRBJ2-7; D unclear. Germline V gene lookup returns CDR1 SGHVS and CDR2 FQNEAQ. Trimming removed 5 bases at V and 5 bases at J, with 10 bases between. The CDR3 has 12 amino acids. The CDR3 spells CASSRLVNEQYF. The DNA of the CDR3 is TGTGCCAGCAGCCGACTCGTAAACGAGCAGTACTTC.

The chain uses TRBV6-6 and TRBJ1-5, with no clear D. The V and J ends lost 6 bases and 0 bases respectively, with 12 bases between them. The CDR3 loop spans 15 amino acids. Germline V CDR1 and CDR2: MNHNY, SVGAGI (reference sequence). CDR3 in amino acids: CASSRSLYSNQPQHF. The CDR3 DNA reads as TGTGCCAGCAGCCGTAGCCTGTATAGCAATCAGCCCCAGCATTTT.

The CDR3 loop reads CASRRTGGRAYGYTF. In DNA form, the CDR3 reads TGCGCCAGCAGAAGGACAGGGGGTCGTGCCTATGGCTACACCTTC. The J gene is TRBJ1-2, the V gene TRBV5-1; TRBD1 aligns across 10 bases. Looked up from germline, CDR1 is SGHRS and CDR2 is YFSETQ. After removal of 5 bases from V and 4 bases from J, the junction contained 8 bases not matched to a gene. The CDR3 extends over 15 amino acids.

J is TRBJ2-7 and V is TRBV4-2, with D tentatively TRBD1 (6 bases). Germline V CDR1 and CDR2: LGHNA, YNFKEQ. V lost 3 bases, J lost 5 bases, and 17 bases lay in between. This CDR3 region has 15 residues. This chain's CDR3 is CASSQLLQGPNEQYF. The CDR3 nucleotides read TGTGCCAGCAGCCAGCTCTTACAGGGTCCCAACGAGCAGTACTTC.

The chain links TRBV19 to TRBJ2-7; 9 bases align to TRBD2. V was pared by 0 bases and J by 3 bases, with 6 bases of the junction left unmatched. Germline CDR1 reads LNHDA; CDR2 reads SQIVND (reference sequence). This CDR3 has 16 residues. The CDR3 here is CASSIDFGLARYEQYF. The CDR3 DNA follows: TGTGCCAGTAGTATAGACTTTGGACTAGCGCGCTACGAGCAGTACTTC.

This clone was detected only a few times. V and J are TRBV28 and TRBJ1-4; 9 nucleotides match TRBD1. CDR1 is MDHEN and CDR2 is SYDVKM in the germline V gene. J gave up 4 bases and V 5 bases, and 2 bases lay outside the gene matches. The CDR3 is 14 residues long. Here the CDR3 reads CASSPDRGNEKLFF. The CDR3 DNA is TGTGCCAGCAGTCCGGACAGGGGTAATGAAAAACTGTTTTTT.

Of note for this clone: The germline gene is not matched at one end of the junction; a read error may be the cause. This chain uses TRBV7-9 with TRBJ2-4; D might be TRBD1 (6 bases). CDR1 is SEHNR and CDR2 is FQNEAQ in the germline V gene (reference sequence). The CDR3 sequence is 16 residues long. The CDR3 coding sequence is TGTTCCAGCAGCCTACAGGGCGGGTCGGCCAAAAACATTCAGTACTTC. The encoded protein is CSSSLQGGSAKNIQYF.

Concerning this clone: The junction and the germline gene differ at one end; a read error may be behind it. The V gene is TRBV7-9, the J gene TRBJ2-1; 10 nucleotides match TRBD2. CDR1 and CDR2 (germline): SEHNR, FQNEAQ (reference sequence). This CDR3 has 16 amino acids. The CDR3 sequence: CSSSLGTSAWEDEQFF. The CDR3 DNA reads TGTTCCAGCAGCTTAGGGACTAGCGCTTGGGAGGATGAGCAGTTCTTC.

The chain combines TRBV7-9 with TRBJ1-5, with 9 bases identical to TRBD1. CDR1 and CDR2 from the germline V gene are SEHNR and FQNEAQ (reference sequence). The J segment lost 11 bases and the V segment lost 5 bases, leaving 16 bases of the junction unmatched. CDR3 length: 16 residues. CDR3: CASSLGTGTGSRTQHF. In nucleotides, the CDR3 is TGTGCCAGCAGCCTAGGAACCGGGACAGGGAGTAGGACCCAGCATTTT.

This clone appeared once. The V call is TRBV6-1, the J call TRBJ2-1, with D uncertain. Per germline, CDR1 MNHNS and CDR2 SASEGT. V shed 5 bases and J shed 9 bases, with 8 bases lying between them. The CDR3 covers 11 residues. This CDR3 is CASSHSGEQFF. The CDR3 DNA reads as TGTGCCAGCAGTCATTCCGGTGAGCAGTTCTTC.

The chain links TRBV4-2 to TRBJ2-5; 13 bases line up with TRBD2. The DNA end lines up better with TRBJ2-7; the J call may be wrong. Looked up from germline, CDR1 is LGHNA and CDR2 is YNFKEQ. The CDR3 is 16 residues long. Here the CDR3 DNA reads TGTGCCAGCAGCCTTGTAGGGACTAGCGGGGTTAACGAGCAGTACTTC. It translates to CASSLVGTSGVNEQYF.

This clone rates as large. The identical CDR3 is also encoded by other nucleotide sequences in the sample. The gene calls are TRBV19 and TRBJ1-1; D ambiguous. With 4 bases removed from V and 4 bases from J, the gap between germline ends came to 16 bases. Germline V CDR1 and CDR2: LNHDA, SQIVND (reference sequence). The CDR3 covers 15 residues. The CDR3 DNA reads TGTGCCAGTAGTACCCCACCCCGGCGGGTCACTGAAGCTTTCTTT. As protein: CASSTPPRRVTEAFF.

The CDR3 loop is CAISDLGQSTDTQYF. As DNA, the CDR3 is TGTGCCATCAGTGACCTGGGGCAGAGCACAGATACGCAGTATTTT. V is TRBV10-3 and J is TRBJ2-3, with D perhaps matching TRBD1 (5 bases). The CDR3 is 15 residues long. Looked up from germline, CDR1 is ENHRY and CDR2 is SYGVKD. V shed 3 bases and J shed 0 bases, with 10 bases lying between them.

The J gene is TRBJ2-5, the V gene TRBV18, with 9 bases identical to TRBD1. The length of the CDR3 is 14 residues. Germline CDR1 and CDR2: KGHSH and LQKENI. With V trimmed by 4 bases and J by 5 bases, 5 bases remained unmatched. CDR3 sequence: CASSQNRGLETQYF. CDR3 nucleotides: TGTGCCAGCTCACAAAACAGGGGGCTGGAGACCCAGTACTTC. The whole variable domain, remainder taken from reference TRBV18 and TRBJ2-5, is NAGVMQNPRHLVRRRGQEARLRCSPMKGHSHVYWYRQLPEEGLKFMVYLQKENIIDESGMPKERFSAEFPKEGPSILRIQQVVRGDSAAYFCASSQNRGLETQYFGPGTRLLVL.

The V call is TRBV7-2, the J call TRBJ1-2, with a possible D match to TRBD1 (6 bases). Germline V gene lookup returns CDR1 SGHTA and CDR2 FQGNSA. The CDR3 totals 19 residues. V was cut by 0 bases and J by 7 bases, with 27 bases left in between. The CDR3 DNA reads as TGTGCCAGCAGCTTAGCACCCTTGGGGACTTTACGGGGGGCGGGTGGCTACACCTTC. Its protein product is CASSLAPLGTLRGAGGYTF.